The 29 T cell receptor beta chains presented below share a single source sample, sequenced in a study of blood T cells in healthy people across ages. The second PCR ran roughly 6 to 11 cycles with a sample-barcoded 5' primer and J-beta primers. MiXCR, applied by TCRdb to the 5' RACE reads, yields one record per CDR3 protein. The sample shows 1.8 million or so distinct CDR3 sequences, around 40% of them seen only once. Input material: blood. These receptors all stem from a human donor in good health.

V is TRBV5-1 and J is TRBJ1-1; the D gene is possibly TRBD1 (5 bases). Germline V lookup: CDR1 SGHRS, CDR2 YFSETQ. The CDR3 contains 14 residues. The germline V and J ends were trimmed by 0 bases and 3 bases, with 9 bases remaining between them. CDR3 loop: CASSLGGIDTEAFF. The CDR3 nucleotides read TGCGCCAGCAGCTTGGGGGGGATCGACACTGAAGCTTTCTTT.

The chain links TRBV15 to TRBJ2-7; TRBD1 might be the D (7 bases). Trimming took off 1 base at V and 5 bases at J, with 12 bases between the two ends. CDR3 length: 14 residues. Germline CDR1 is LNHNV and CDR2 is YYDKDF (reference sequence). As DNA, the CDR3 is TGTGCCACCAGCAGAGTGCGGGACAGTAACGAGCAGTACTTC. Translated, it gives CATSRVRDSNEQYF.

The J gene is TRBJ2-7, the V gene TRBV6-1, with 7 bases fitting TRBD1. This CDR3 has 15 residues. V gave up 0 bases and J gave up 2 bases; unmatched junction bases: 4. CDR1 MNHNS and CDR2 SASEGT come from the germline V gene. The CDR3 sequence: CASSEATGWTYEQYF. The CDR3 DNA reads TGTGCCAGCAGTGAAGCGACAGGGTGGACCTACGAGCAGTACTTC.

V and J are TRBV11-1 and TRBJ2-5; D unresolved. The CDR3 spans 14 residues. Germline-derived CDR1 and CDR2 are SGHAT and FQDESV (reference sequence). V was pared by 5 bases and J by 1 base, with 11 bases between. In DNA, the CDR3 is TGTGCCAGCAGCACATCCCAGTTCCAAGAGACCCAGTACTTC. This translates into CASSTSQFQETQYF.

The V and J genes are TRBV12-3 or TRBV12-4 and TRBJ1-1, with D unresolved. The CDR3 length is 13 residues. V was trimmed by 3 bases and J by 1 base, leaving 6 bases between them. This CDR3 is CASSFFGNTEAFF. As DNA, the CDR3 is TGTGCCAGCAGTTTTTTCGGGAACACTGAAGCTTTCTTT.

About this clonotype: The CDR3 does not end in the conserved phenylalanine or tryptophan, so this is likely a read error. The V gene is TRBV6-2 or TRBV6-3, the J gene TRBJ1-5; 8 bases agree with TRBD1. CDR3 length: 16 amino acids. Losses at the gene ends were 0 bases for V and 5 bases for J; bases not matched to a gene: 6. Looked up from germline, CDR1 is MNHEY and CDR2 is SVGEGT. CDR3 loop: CASSYSQDRVDQPQHV. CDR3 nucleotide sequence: TGTGCCAGCAGTTACTCCCAGGACAGGGTGGATCAGCCCCAGCATGTT.

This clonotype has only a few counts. The CDR3 region has the DNA TGCAGCGTGAGGGGGACAGGGGGCTACGAGCAGTACTTC. Its translation: CSVRGTGGYEQYF. This chain connects TRBV29-1 to TRBJ2-7; 11 bases match TRBD1. The V gene end was trimmed by 6 bases and the J gene end by 3 bases; junction bases not matched to a gene: 4. The CDR3 is made up of 13 amino acids. The germline V gene has CDR1 SQVTM and CDR2 ANQGSEA.

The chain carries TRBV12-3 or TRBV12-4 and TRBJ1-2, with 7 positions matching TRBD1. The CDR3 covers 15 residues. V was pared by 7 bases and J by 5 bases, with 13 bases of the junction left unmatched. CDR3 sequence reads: CASTSSPGGSYGYTF. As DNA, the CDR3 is TGTGCCAGCACTTCGAGTCCAGGGGGGTCATATGGCTACACCTTC.

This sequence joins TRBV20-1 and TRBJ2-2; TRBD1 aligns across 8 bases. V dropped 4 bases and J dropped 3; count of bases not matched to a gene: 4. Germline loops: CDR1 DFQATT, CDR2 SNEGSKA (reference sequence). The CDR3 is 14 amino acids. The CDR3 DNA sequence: TGCAGTGCTAAGGACAGGGCGGACACCGGGGAGCTGTTTTTT. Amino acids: CSAKDRADTGELFF.

The CDR3 coding sequence is TGCAGCGTTGTTTGGCAGGGAGGAACTGAAGCTTTCTTT. It codes for CSVVWQGGTEAFF. The genes are TRBV29-1 and TRBJ1-1; a possible D gene is TRBD1 (5 bases). Deletions cut 4 bases from V and 5 bases from J, with 14 bases between. The CDR3 sequence is 13 residues long. From germline, CDR1 is SQVTM and CDR2 ANQGSEA.

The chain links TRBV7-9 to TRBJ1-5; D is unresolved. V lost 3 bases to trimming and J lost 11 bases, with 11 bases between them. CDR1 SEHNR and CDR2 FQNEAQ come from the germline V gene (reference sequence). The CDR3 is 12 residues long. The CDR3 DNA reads TGTGCCAGCAGCTTCGAGAACTGGGCCCAGCATTTT. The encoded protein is CASSFENWAQHF.

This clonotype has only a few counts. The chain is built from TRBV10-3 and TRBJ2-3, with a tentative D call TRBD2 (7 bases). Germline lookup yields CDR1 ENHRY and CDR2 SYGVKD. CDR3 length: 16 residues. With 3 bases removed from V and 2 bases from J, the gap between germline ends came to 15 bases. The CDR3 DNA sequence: TGTGCCATCAGTGACGTGGGGGGGGGCGTCACAGATACGCAGTATTTT. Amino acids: CAISDVGGGVTDTQYF.

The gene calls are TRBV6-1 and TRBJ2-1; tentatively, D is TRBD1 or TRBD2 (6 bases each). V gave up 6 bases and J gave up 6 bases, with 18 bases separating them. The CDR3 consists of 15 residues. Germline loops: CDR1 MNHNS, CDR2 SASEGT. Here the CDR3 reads CASRGGLLIINEQFF. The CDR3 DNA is TGTGCCAGCAGAGGGGGGCTCCTAATCATCAATGAGCAGTTCTTC.

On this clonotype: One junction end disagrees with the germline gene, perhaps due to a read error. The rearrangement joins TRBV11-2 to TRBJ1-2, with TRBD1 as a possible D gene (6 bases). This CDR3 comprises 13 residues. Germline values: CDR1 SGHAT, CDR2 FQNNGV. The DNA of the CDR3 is TGTGCCAGCAGCCCCAGCAGGGGAGGTGGCCACACCTTC. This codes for CASSPSRGGGHTF.

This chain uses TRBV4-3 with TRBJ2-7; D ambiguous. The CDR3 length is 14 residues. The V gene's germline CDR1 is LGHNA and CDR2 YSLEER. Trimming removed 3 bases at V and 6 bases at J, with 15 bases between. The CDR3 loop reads CASSHVDRRSEQYF. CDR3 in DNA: TGCGCCAGCAGCCACGTGGACCGTCGGAGCGAGCAGTACTTC.

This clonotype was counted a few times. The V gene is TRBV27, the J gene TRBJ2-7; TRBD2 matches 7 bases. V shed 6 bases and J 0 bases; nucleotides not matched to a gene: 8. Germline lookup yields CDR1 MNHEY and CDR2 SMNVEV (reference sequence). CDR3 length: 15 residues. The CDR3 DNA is TGTGCCAGCAGCAAAGGGACGGGGGGCTCCTACGAGCAGTACTTC. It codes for CASSKGTGGSYEQYF.

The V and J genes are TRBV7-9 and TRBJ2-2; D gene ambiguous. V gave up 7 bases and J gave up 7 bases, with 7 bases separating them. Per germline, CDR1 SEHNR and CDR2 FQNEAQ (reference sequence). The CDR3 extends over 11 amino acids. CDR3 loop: CASTKLGELFF. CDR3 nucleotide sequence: TGTGCCAGCACCAAACTCGGGGAGCTGTTTTTT.

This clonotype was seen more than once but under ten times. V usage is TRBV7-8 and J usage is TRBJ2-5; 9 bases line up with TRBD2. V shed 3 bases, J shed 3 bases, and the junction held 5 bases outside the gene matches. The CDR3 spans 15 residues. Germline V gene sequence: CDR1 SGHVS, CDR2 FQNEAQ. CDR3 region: CASSLLASGEETQYF. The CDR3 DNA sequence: TGTGCCAGCAGCTTGTTGGCTAGCGGGGAAGAGACCCAGTACTTC.

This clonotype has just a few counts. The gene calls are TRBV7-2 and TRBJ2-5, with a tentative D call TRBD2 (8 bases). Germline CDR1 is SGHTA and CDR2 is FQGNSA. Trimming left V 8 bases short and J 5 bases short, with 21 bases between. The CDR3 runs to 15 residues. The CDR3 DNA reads TGTGCCAGCTACCGGGGGGGACAGCTGGGGGAGACCCAGTACTTC. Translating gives CASYRGGQLGETQYF.

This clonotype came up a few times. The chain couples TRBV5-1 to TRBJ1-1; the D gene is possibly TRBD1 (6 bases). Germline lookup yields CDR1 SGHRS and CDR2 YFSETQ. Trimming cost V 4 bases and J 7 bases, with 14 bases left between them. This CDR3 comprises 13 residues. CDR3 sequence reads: CASSPTGQLEAFF. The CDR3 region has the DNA TGCGCCAGCAGCCCAACAGGACAGCTTGAAGCTTTCTTT.

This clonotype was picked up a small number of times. The CDR3 loop reads CASSLDAPSDTQYF. DNA of the CDR3: TGTGCCAGCAGCTTAGATGCCCCGTCAGATACGCAGTATTTT. V and J are TRBV11-2 and TRBJ2-3; no definite D call. This CDR3 is built from 14 residues. V lost 0 bases, J lost 4 bases, and 8 bases lay in between. Germline V gene data show CDR1 as SGHAT and CDR2 as FQNNGV.

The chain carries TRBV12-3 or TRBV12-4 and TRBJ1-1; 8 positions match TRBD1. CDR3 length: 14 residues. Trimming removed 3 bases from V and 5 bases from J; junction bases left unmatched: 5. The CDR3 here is CASSLYRGGTEAFF. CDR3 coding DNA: TGTGCCAGCAGTTTGTACAGGGGGGGTACTGAAGCTTTCTTT.

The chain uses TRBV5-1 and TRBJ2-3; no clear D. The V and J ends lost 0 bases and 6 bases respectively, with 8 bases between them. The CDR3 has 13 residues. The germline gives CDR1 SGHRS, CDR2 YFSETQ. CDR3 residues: CASSLVSVDTQYF. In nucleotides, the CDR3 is TGCGCCAGCAGCTTGGTCTCGGTTGATACGCAGTATTTT. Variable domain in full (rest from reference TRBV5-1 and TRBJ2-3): KAGVTQTPRYLIKTRGQQVTLSCSPISGHRSVSWYQQTPGQGLQFLFEYFSETQRNKGNFPGRFSGRQFSNSRSEMNVSTLELGDSALYLCASSLVSVDTQYFGPGTRLTVL.

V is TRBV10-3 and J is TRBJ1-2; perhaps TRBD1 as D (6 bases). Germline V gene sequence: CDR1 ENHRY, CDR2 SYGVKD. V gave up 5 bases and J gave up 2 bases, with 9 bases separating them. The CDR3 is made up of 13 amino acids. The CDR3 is CAISTDRNYGYTF. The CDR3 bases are TGTGCCATCAGTACGGACAGAAACTATGGCTACACCTTC.

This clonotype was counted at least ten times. CDR3 amino acids: CASRHTDTQYF. The CDR3 nucleotides are TGTGCCAGCAGGCACACAGATACGCAGTATTTT. The V gene is TRBV12-3 or TRBV12-4, the J gene TRBJ2-3; D is uncertain. This CDR3 contains 11 residues. Trimming shortened V by 6 bases and J by 2 bases, and 3 bases separated the two germline ends.

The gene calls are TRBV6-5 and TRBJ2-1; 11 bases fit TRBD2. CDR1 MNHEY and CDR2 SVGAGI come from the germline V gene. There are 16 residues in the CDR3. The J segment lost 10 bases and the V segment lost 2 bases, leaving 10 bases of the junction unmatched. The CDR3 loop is CASSYTPGLAVGEQFF. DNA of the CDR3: TGTGCCAGCAGTTACACGCCGGGACTAGCGGTCGGGGAGCAGTTCTTC.

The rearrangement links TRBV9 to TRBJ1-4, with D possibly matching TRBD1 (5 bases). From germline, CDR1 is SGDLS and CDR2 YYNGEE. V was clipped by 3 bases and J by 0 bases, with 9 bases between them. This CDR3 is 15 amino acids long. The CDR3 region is CASSEWGATNEKLFF. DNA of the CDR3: TGTGCCAGCAGCGAGTGGGGGGCAACTAATGAAAAACTGTTTTTT.

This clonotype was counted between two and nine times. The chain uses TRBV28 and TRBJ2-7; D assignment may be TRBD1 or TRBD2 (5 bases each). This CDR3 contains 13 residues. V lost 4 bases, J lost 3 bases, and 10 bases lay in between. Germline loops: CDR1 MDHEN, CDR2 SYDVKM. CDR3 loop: CASSWSGSYEQYF. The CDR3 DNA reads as TGTGCCAGCAGTTGGTCAGGGAGCTACGAGCAGTACTTC.

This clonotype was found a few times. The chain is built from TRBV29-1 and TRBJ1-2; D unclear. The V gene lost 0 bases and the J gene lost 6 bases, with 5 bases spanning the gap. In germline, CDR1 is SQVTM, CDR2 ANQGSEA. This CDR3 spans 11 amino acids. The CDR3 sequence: CSVEDRDGYTF. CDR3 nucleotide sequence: TGCAGCGTTGAAGACAGAGATGGCTACACCTTC.